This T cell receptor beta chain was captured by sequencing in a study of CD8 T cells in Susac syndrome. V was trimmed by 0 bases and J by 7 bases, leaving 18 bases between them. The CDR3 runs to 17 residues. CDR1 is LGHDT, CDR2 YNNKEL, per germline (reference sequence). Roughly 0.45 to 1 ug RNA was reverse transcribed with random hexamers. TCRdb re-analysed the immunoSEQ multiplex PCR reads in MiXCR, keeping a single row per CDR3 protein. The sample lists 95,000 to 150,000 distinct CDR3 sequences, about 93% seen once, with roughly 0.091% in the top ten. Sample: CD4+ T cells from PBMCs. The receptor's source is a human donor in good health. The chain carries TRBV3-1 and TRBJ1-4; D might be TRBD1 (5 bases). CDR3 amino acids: CASSQETVGARGEKLFF. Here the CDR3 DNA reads TGTGCCAGCAGCCAAGAAACCGTTGGGGCCCGGGGTGAAAAACTGTTTTTT.